The sample holds many counts of the clone carrying this T cell receptor (beta chain). Its specificity is unknown. V was clipped by 5 bases and J by 2 bases, with 6 bases between them. The CDR3 spans 11 residues. Looked up from germline, CDR1 is SQVTM and CDR2 is ANQGSEA. This sample stems from a study of CD8 T cells in ankylosing spondylitis. MiXCR was run by TCRdb on the 5' RACE reads, yielding one entry per CDR3 protein. The sample consists of about 200,000 distinct CDR3 sequences, around 24% of them appearing once. Study-level findings and limits: A TCR beta motif of about eight highly homologous variants appeared characteristic of ankylosing spondylitis blood.

The receptor's source is a male donor with ankylosing spondylitis or in good health (not recorded which). This chain joins TRBV29-1 and TRBJ1-1; D possibly corresponds to TRBD1 (5 bases). Sample: blood, either unsorted or a sorted T cell fraction (not recorded which). The CDR3, as DNA: TGCAGCGTTCAGGGAAACACTGAAGCTTTCTTT. Protein sequence: CSVQGNTEAFF.